This TCR beta chain comes out of a study of OX40 agonist ivuxolimab in advanced cancers. Background on the study: Patients got intravenous ivuxolimab at 0.01 to 10 mg/kg every 2 weeks. Partial responses occurred in Three dose-escalation patients, one with hepatocellular carcinoma and two with cutaneous melanoma. General study points: Relative to CD4+ cells, CD8+ T cells on average had more expanded clones. Antigen specificity was not determined for the expanded peripheral T cells.

Data came from immunoSEQ multiplex PCR; TCRdb stores just in-frame clones and leaves some out. The repertoire holds around 110,000 clones, with roughly nine tenths as singletons. The CDR3 is made up of 11 amino acids. Germline V CDR1 and CDR2: MDHEN, SYDVKM. Trimming removed 7 bases from V and 6 bases from J, with 6 bases in between. About this clone itself: Antigen: not known.

This clonotype was sampled from an adult with an advanced solid tumor such as melanoma, head and neck, liver or kidney cancer. The sequences come from CD4+ or CD8+ T cells sorted from blood, collected in a trial of the OX40 agonist ivuxolimab. This chain uses TRBV28 with TRBJ2-2, with D perhaps TRBD2 (5 bases). CDR3 in DNA: TGTGCCAGCACGGGGTCCGGGGAGCTGTTTTTT. Encoded protein: CASTGSGELFF.